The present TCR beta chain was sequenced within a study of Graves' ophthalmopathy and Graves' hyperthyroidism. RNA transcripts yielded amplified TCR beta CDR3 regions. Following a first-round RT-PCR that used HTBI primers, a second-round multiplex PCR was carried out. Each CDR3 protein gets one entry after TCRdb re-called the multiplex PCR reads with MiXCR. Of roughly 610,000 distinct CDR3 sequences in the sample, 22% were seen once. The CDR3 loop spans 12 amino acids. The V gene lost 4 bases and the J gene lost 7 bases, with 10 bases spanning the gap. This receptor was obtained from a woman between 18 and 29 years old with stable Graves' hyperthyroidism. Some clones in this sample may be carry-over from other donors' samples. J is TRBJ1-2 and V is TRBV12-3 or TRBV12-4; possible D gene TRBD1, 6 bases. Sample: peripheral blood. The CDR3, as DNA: TGTGCCAGCAGTTGGGGGCGCGTTGGCTACACCTTC. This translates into CASSWGRVGYTF.